A single sample is the source of the 30 T cell receptor beta chains below, sequenced in a study of identical twins. TCRdb independently ran MiXCR on the 5' RACE reads; one entry per CDR3 protein. Found here are more than 400,000 distinct CDR3 sequences, 12% to 15% of them singletons; the top ten hold 0.35% to 0.45%. The sample was also linked to a second study, of yellow fever vaccine responses in identical twins.

Sequencing input: CD4+ T cells sorted from blood. These receptors were collected from a woman between 18 and 29 years old in good health.

The genes are TRBV28 and TRBJ1-1; D unresolved. The CDR3 sequence is 11 residues long. Per germline, CDR1 MDHEN and CDR2 SYDVKM. Trimming shortened V by 6 bases and J by 5 bases, and 7 bases separated the two germline ends. The CDR3 sequence: CASRSWTEAFF. In DNA, the CDR3 is TGTGCCAGCAGGTCGTGGACTGAAGCTTTCTTT.

This clonotype was seen more than once but under ten times. The chain has TRBV5-1 and TRBJ1-6; D call uncertain. Trimming took 2 bases from V and 8 from J, leaving 5 bases between them. CDR1 SGHRS and CDR2 YFSETQ come from the germline V gene. CDR3 length: 12 amino acids. CDR3: CASSLTDSPLHF. CDR3 nucleotides: TGCGCCAGCAGCTTAACGGATTCACCCCTCCACTTT.

This chain links TRBV3-1 with TRBJ2-1, with D unclear. Between the trimmed V and J ends, which lost 0 bases and 2 bases, there was a span of 8 bases. The germline V gene has CDR1 LGHDT and CDR2 YNNKEL (reference sequence). This CDR3 is 15 amino acids long. CDR3 coding DNA: TGTGCCAGCAGCCAAGATCTGGTCCCCTACAATGAGCAGTTCTTC. This sequence encodes CASSQDLVPYNEQFF.

This clonotype was seen a handful of times. The gene calls are TRBV27 and TRBJ1-6; D remains ambiguous. There are 13 residues in the CDR3. Germline values: CDR1 MNHEY, CDR2 SMNVEV (reference sequence). V lost 2 bases, J lost 9 bases, and 8 bases lay in between. The CDR3 DNA follows: TGTGCCAGCAGTTTAAATGGAGGTTCACCCCTCCACTTT. The encoded protein is CASSLNGGSPLHF.

The chain joins TRBV29-1 to TRBJ2-5, with no clear D. Germline-derived CDR1 and CDR2 are SQVTM and ANQGSEA. The CDR3 is 13 residues long. V was shortened by 4 bases and J by 2 bases, with 11 bases between the two germline ends. In DNA, the CDR3 is TGCAGCGTTGTGGGTGGGAAACAAGAGACCCAGTACTTC. This sequence encodes CSVVGGKQETQYF. The whole variable domain, filled in from reference TRBV29-1 and TRBJ2-5, reads SAVISQKPSRDICQRGTSLTIQCQVDSQVTMMFWYRQQPGQSLTLIATANQGSEATYESGFVIDKFPISRPNLTFSTLTVSNMSPEDSSIYLCSVVGGKQETQYFGPGTRLLVL.

This clonotype came up a few times. This chain connects TRBV20-1 to TRBJ1-2; no clear D. The CDR3 covers 15 residues. Germline CDR1 is DFQATT and CDR2 is SNEGSKA (reference sequence). V was clipped by 1 base and J by 4 bases, with 16 bases between them. CDR3: CSARGQVVPSYGYTF. The CDR3 bases are TGCAGTGCTAGAGGGCAGGTGGTCCCTAGCTATGGCTACACCTTC.

The chain is built from TRBV18 and TRBJ2-1, with D uncertain. In germline, CDR1 is KGHSH, CDR2 LQKENI. Trimming took 6 bases from V and 0 from J, leaving 12 bases between them. The CDR3 extends over 15 amino acids. CDR3: CASSYTASSYNEQFF. In DNA, the CDR3 is TGTGCCAGCTCGTACACGGCCAGCTCCTACAATGAGCAGTTCTTC.

The chain combines TRBV20-1 with TRBJ1-6; 8 nucleotides line up with TRBD1. V lost 6 bases and J lost 6; bases outside the gene matches: 10. This CDR3 has 15 residues. CDR1 is DFQATT, CDR2 SNEGSKA, per germline (reference sequence). CDR3 sequence: CSAKPRQGSNSPLHF. Here the CDR3 DNA reads TGCAGTGCCAAACCCAGACAGGGGAGTAATTCACCCCTCCACTTT.

This clonotype was detected only a few times. This chain joins TRBV3-1 and TRBJ1-1; D perhaps matches TRBD1 (6 bases). Germline lookup yields CDR1 LGHDT and CDR2 YNNKEL (reference sequence). The length of the CDR3 is 13 residues. V shed 2 bases and J shed 6 bases, with 10 bases lying between them. The CDR3 DNA reads TGTGCCAGCAGCCAAATACAGGGCTCTGAAGCTTTCTTT. Its translation: CASSQIQGSEAFF.

This sequence joins TRBV3-1 and TRBJ1-1, with TRBD1 as a possible D gene (6 bases). V lost 2 bases and J 4 bases, leaving 11 bases between the germline ends. Germline V gene sequence: CDR1 LGHDT, CDR2 YNNKEL (reference sequence). This CDR3 region has 14 residues. The CDR3 DNA is TGTGCCAGCAGCCAAAAACAGGGTAGCACTGAAGCTTTCTTT. Translated: CASSQKQGSTEAFF. Based on the CDR3 plus reference TRBV3-1 and TRBJ1-1, the full variable domain is DTAVSQTPKYLVTQMGNDKSIKCEQNLGHDTMYWYKQDSKKFLKIMFSYNNKELIINETVPNRFSPKSPDKAHLNLHINSLELGDSAVYFCASSQKQGSTEAFFGQGTRLTVV.

This clonotype was counted only a few times. The chain uses TRBV6-1 and TRBJ2-1; maybe TRBD2 (7 bases). Trimming removed 5 bases from V and 8 bases from J, with 19 bases in between. The CDR3 covers 15 residues. CDR1 and CDR2 from the germline V gene are MNHNS and SASEGT. DNA of the CDR3: TGTGCCAGCAGTCCAAGGACTAGTCAGGGGCATGAGCAGTTCTTC. Its protein is CASSPRTSQGHEQFF.

There are a few counts of this clonotype. The DNA of the CDR3 is TGCAGTGCTATGGGCGGACTTAGCGTCTACGAGCAGTACTTC. Translated: CSAMGGLSVYEQYF. The chain employs TRBV20-1 and TRBJ2-7; the D gene is possibly TRBD2 (5 bases). The germline V gene encodes CDR1 DFQATT and CDR2 SNEGSKA (reference sequence). V lost 4 bases and J 3 bases, leaving 16 bases between the germline ends. This CDR3 has 14 residues.

This chain uses TRBV20-1 with TRBJ2-5; D unresolved. Germline CDR1 reads DFQATT; CDR2 reads SNEGSKA (reference sequence). V was pared by 6 bases and J by 2 bases, with 13 bases between. The CDR3 runs to 13 residues. The CDR3, as DNA: TGCAGTGCAGGCGCCCAAAGTCAAGAGACCCAGTACTTC. This sequence encodes CSAGAQSQETQYF.

The chain has TRBV20-1 and TRBJ1-1, with D unclear. Trimming pared 1 base from V and 2 bases from J, leaving 5 bases between. There are 12 residues in the CDR3. Germline V gives CDR1 DFQATT, CDR2 SNEGSKA (reference sequence). The CDR3 bases are TGCAGTGCTAGAGGGCCTAACACTGAAGCTTTCTTT. It encodes CSARGPNTEAFF.

This chain connects TRBV28 to TRBJ1-1; 9 nucleotides line up with TRBD1. The germline CDR1 and CDR2 sequences are MDHEN and SYDVKM. V lost 5 bases, J lost 4 bases, and 8 bases stayed unmatched. CDR3 size: 15 residues. The CDR3 loop is CASSLGQGMGTEAFF. The CDR3, as DNA: TGTGCCAGCAGTCTCGGACAGGGGATGGGCACTGAAGCTTTCTTT.

The chain employs TRBV3-1 and TRBJ2-1, with TRBD2 matching over 8 bases. The germline V gene has CDR1 LGHDT and CDR2 YNNKEL (reference sequence). V lost 11 bases, J lost 7 bases, and 16 bases stayed unmatched. This CDR3 is 15 amino acids long. The CDR3 region has the DNA TGTGCCTGCACCCCATCAGCGGGGGTTCCGAATGAGCAGTTCTTC. The encoded protein is CACTPSAGVPNEQFF.

This rearrangement joins TRBV11-2 to TRBJ2-7; 10 nucleotides line up with TRBD1. The V and J ends lost 5 bases and 12 bases, in that order; junction bases with no gene match: 13. This CDR3 contains 14 residues. Germline CDR1 and CDR2: SGHAT and FQNNGV. The CDR3 region has the DNA TGTGCCAGCAGCCACCCGCCAATTGACAGGGGGCTGTACGTC. This translates into CASSHPPIDRGLYV.

CDR3: CASSFWTGTPADTQYF. Here the CDR3 DNA reads TGTGCCAGCAGTTTTTGGACAGGGACCCCCGCAGATACGCAGTATTTT. The chain combines TRBV12-3 or TRBV12-4 with TRBJ2-3, with 8 nucleotides matching TRBD1. This CDR3 has 16 amino acids. The ends lost 3 bases at V and 4 bases at J; junction bases unmatched: 9.

This rearrangement joins TRBV20-1 to TRBJ1-1; a possible D gene is TRBD1 (6 bases). V was cut by 7 bases and J by 1 base, with 13 bases left in between. CDR3 length equals 13 residues. Germline V CDR1 and CDR2: DFQATT, SNEGSKA (reference sequence). CDR3 DNA sequence: TGCAGTGTACAGGGACCCGGGAACACTGAAGCTTTCTTT. Translated: CSVQGPGNTEAFF.

This clonotype has more than one count but fewer than ten. J is TRBJ2-1 and V is TRBV12-3 or TRBV12-4; no clear D gene. The ends were cut back, 1 base at V and 4 bases at J, with 14 bases in the middle. The CDR3 covers 16 residues. CDR3 nucleotide sequence: TGTGCCAGCAGTTTAGGGTTCGCAGGCCCTTACAATGAGCAGTTCTTC. Its protein is CASSLGFAGPYNEQFF.

V is TRBV7-9 and J is TRBJ2-5; D possibly uses TRBD1 or TRBD2 (5 bases each). The CDR3 contains 13 residues. Trimming cost V 5 bases and J 4 bases, with 11 bases left between them. Germline CDR1 SEHNR, CDR2 FQNEAQ (reference sequence). CDR3 in amino acids: CASSPGTGETQYF. CDR3 coding DNA: TGTGCCAGCAGCCCCGGGACCGGAGAGACCCAGTACTTC.

There are many counts of this clonotype. The chain uses TRBV21-1 and TRBJ2-3; TRBD1 is the table's D call, not checked against the DNA. TRBV21-1 is labeled a pseudogene. This CDR3 is 17 amino acids long. The CDR3 nucleotides read TGTGCCAGCAGCAAATGGAAAGACAGGGCTAGCACAGATACGCAGTATTTT. It codes for CASSKWKDRASTDTQYF.

This clonotype was counted only a few times. The gene calls are TRBV29-1 and TRBJ1-1; D remains ambiguous. Germline CDR1 reads SQVTM; CDR2 reads ANQGSEA. V lost 3 bases to trimming and J lost 9 bases, with 14 bases between them. The CDR3 covers 12 residues. Here the CDR3 DNA reads TGCAGCGTTGAGTTTATCTCCCAGCAAGCTTTCTTT. Translation gives CSVEFISQQAFF.

The rearrangement uses TRBV10-3 and TRBJ2-1; perhaps TRBD2 as D (6 bases). V lost 6 bases and J lost 7, with 10 bases in between. Germline CDR1 reads ENHRY; CDR2 reads SYGVKD. The CDR3 covers 12 residues. In DNA, the CDR3 is TGTGCCATCAGCGGCGGGACTAATGAGCAGTTCTTC. Translating gives CAISGGTNEQFF.

The chain has TRBV12-3 or TRBV12-4 and TRBJ2-2; weak D call: TRBD1 (6 bases). CDR3 size: 14 residues. The V end was cut by 3 bases, the J end by 7 bases, with 12 bases between. The CDR3 DNA reads TGTGCCAGCAGTTTGGGGGCTGACAGCGGGGAGCTGTTTTTT. It translates to CASSLGADSGELFF.

This clonotype was observed a few times. This chain links TRBV7-6 with TRBJ2-5, with TRBD1 matching 10 bases. Germline CDR1 reads SGHVS; CDR2 reads FNYEAQ. Trimming took 7 bases from V and 5 from J; bases not matched to a gene: 4. This CDR3 has 13 residues. DNA for the CDR3: TGTGCCAGCACTCGACAGGGGGCTGAGACCCAGTACTTC. Translating it yields CASTRQGAETQYF. The whole variable domain, filled in from reference TRBV7-6 and TRBJ2-5, reads GAGVSQSPRYKVTKRGQDVALRCDPISGHVSLYWYRQALGQGPEFLTYFNYEAQQDKSGLPNDRFSAERPEGSISTLTIQRTEQRDSAMYRCASTRQGAETQYFGPGTRLLVL.

This clonotype has just a few counts. The V gene is TRBV5-4, the J gene TRBJ2-5; 7 bases map to TRBD2. The CDR3 extends over 15 amino acids. J lost 5 bases, V lost 0 bases, and 7 bases had no gene match. CDR1 is SGHNT, CDR2 YYREEE, per germline (reference sequence). The CDR3 sequence is CASSLGLAGRETQYF. CDR3 coding DNA: TGTGCCAGCAGCTTGGGACTAGCAGGTCGGGAGACCCAGTACTTC.

A few counts support this clonotype. V is TRBV15 and J is TRBJ2-7; no clear D gene. V dropped 2 bases and J dropped 4 bases, with 9 bases sitting between them. The V gene's germline CDR1 is LNHNV and CDR2 YYDKDF (reference sequence). This CDR3 is 13 amino acids long. The CDR3 coding sequence is TGTGCCACCAGCAGAACGGCGGCGTACGAGCAGTACTTC. Translation: CATSRTAAYEQYF.

The CDR3: CASSPWVAGGPVPGELFF. As DNA, the CDR3 is TGTGCCAGCAGCCCCTGGGTAGCGGGAGGGCCTGTACCCGGGGAGCTGTTTTTT. The V call is TRBV11-2, the J call TRBJ2-2; TRBD2 matches 11 bases. V was pared by 5 bases and J by 6 bases, with 14 bases of the junction left unmatched. The germline V gene encodes CDR1 SGHAT and CDR2 FQNNGV. The CDR3 extends over 18 amino acids.

This clonotype occurred a few times. The chain joins TRBV28 to TRBJ2-2; tentative D call: TRBD1 (5 bases). Between the trimmed V and J ends, which lost 6 bases and 2 bases, there was a span of 7 bases. The germline CDR1 and CDR2 sequences are MDHEN and SYDVKM. There are 13 residues in the CDR3. The CDR3 DNA is TGTGCCAGCAGGGACATTAACACCGGGGAGCTGTTTTTT. Translated: CASRDINTGELFF.